This T cell receptor beta chain was sequenced for a study of cytomegalovirus exposure and HLA in healthy donors. Primers included in the PCR were 60 Vbeta and 13 Jbeta primers. Some clones are missing from TCRdb's copy, which holds only in-frame ones; the method was immunoSEQ multiplex PCR. The table records around 20,000 clones, under 85% of them present only once. Healthy bone marrow donors made up the donors. Remarks on this clone: Its target is not known.

Study-wide findings and caveats: Previously analyzed data showed that most TCR beta V segments were productive at a frequency of about 87% or about 30%. The listing of 160 or so TCR beta chains classed them as cytomegalovirus-associated.

The TCR originated in a human donor in good health. Sequenced sample: PBMCs.

CDR3 loop: CASSNIGTYYGYTF. The CDR3 DNA sequence: TGTGCCAGCAGTAATATCGGGACATACTATGGCTACACCTTC. This chain links TRBV6-5 with TRBJ1-2; D is perhaps TRBD1 (6 bases). In germline, CDR1 is MNHEY, CDR2 SVGAGI. V lost 5 bases to trimming and J lost 3 bases, with 13 bases between them. This CDR3 is built from 14 residues.